This TCR beta chain was obtained from a study of blood T cell repertoires in COVID-19. Turning to the study itself: Researchers got acute and convalescent COVID-19 samples from the United States, Italy and Spain.

Source study methods: Nucleated cell number was recorded as an estimate derived from reference gene primer amplification. Profiled with immunoSEQ multiplex PCR; TCRdb holds only in-frame clones, not every one. That table gives V, J and clone size, and the DNA gave D and trimming. Of fewer than 110,000 clones in the sample, about 90% were seen once. CDR3 length: 14 amino acids. Germline assignment: CDR1 MDHEN and CDR2 SYDVKM. The V end was cut by 1 base, the J end by 7 bases, with 8 bases between. Sequenced input: peripheral blood. The genes are TRBV28 and TRBJ1-6; D ambiguous. The clonotype originates from a woman between 25 and 40 years old with acute or convalescent COVID-19. CDR3 in amino acids: CASSLSPGNSPLHF. CDR3 DNA: TGTGCCAGCAGTTTATCCCCGGGGAATTCACCCCTCCACTTT.